These 7 T cell receptor beta chains came from one sample sequenced in a study of T-cell memory formation after mild COVID-19. TCRdb re-called the 5' RACE reads through MiXCR, storing one row per CDR3 protein. In the table there are 540,000 or so distinct CDR3 sequences, just over 20% of which are singletons. The specimen was PBMCs or a T cell subset sorted from them (not recorded which). The source of these receptors is an adult woman who had mild COVID-19 (a few samples of this study predate the infection). Cell type and time point are not known.

CDR3 protein: CSARDPGSGNTIYF. The DNA for the CDR3 is TGCAGTGCTAGAGATCCAGGCTCTGGAAACACCATATATTTT. This chain links TRBV20-1 with TRBJ1-3; D unresolved. Germline loops: CDR1 DFQATT, CDR2 SNEGSKA (reference sequence). The CDR3 is made up of 14 amino acids. Trimming left V 0 bases short and J 0 bases short, with 6 bases between.

Remarks on this clonotype: A read error may account for a junction end that differs from germline. This chain connects TRBV7-2 to TRBJ2-6, with D perhaps TRBD2 (6 bases). This CDR3 is built from 14 residues. The germline V gene has CDR1 SGHTA and CDR2 FQGNSA. The CDR3 protein is CASSLDGGANVMTF. The CDR3 nucleotides read TGTGCCAGCAGCTTAGATGGCGGGGCCAACGTCATGACTTTC.

There are a few counts of this clonotype. The rearrangement joins TRBV18 to TRBJ1-4; D remains unclear. Trimming left V 2 bases short and J 6 bases short, with 4 bases between. The CDR3 extends over 12 amino acids. Germline lookup yields CDR1 KGHSH and CDR2 LQKENI. CDR3 DNA sequence: TGTGCCAGCTCACCATCTTATGAAAAACTGTTTTTT. Amino acids: CASSPSYEKLFF.

The rearrangement links TRBV3-1 to TRBJ2-1, with TRBD2 matching over 7 bases. The CDR3 length is 16 residues. Unmatched junction bases numbered 5, after V lost 0 bases and J lost 3 bases. Germline CDR1 and CDR2: LGHDT and YNNKEL (reference sequence). The DNA for the CDR3 is TGTGCCAGCAGCCAAGATCTCAGCGGGGTCTACAATGAGCAGTTCTTC. Its protein product is CASSQDLSGVYNEQFF.

The chain employs TRBV2 and TRBJ1-5, with D possibly matching TRBD1 (5 bases). Germline lookup yields CDR1 SNHLY and CDR2 FYNNEI. V was cut by 2 bases and J by 4 bases, with 12 bases left in between. The CDR3 consists of 15 residues. The CDR3, as DNA: TGTGCCAGCAGTGAATACCAGGGATCGAATCAGCCCCAGCATTTT. Its protein is CASSEYQGSNQPQHF.

This chain joins TRBV6-5 and TRBJ1-2; the match to TRBD1 covers 9 bases. Trimming took 6 bases from V and 11 from J; bases not matched to a gene: 13. This CDR3 has 14 amino acids. CDR1 MNHEY and CDR2 SVGAGI come from the germline V gene. CDR3 residues: CASRPRDRVTGYTF. CDR3 bases: TGTGCCAGCAGACCCAGGGACAGGGTTACTGGGTACACCTTC.

This chain uses TRBV12-3 or TRBV12-4 with TRBJ1-1; TRBD1 aligns across 10 bases. V was pared by 4 bases and J by 2 bases, with 7 bases of the junction left unmatched. This CDR3 region has 16 residues. DNA for the CDR3: TGTGCCAGCAGTTCAGACAGGGGGCGTTTAAACACTGAAGCTTTCTTT. Amino acid sequence: CASSSDRGRLNTEAFF.